Listed here are 32 T cell receptor beta chains from one sample, sequenced in a study of beta chain features in type 1 diabetes. As every portion of the isolated RNA was reverse transcribed, the sequencing read expressed TCRB transcripts. Produced via immunoSEQ multiplex PCR; TCRdb's table is partial and in-frame only. Here the sample spans around 340,000 clones, approximately 8.2% being singletons. Sequenced material: central memory CD4+ T cells from blood. The receptors here all came from a woman under 30 in good health.

A few counts support this clone. This chain joins TRBV4-3 and TRBJ2-2; D unresolved. Trimming removed 4 bases from V and 6 bases from J, with 6 bases in between. This CDR3 comprises 12 residues. Germline CDR1 is LGHNA and CDR2 is YSLEER. The CDR3 here is CASSLLSGELFF. Here the CDR3 DNA reads TGCGCCAGCAGCCTTCTTTCCGGGGAGCTGTTTTTT.

This clone was seen many times. This chain connects TRBV5-5 to TRBJ1-1, with D hard to call. Trimming shortened V by 4 bases and J by 1 base, and 5 bases separated the two germline ends. The CDR3 spans 12 residues. The germline gives CDR1 SGHKS, CDR2 YYEKEE (reference sequence). The CDR3 region has the DNA TGTGCCAGCAGCGGCTGGAACACTGAAGCTTTCTTT. Amino acid sequence: CASSGWNTEAFF.

This clone was seen more than once but under ten times. This chain links TRBV7-9 with TRBJ2-7, with D tentatively TRBD2 (5 bases). Germline CDR1 SEHNR, CDR2 FQNEAQ (reference sequence). V shed 2 bases and J shed 6 bases, with 14 bases lying between them. The CDR3 covers 14 residues. This CDR3 is CASSLIGLAGEQYF. The CDR3 bases are TGTGCCAGCAGCTTAATTGGTCTAGCAGGCGAGCAGTACTTC.

There are a few counts of this clone. The rearrangement links TRBV7-2 to TRBJ2-7; D is ambiguous. Germline V CDR1 and CDR2: SGHTA, FQGNSA. The V and J ends lost 4 bases and 1 base respectively, with 14 bases between them. This CDR3 contains 15 residues. The CDR3 sequence: CASSSLHVNSYEQYF. The CDR3 DNA is TGTGCCAGCAGCTCCCTTCACGTTAATTCCTACGAGCAGTACTTC. The variable domain in full, completed from reference TRBV7-2 and TRBJ2-7, reads GAGVSQSPSNKVTEKGKDVELRCDPISGHTALYWYRQSLGQGLEFLIYFQGNSAPDKSGLPSDRFSAERTGGSVSTLTIQRTQQEDSAVYLCASSSLHVNSYEQYFGPGTRLTVT.

This clone was observed a handful of times. CDR3 nucleotide sequence: TGTGCCAGCAGTTCAGTGTCTGGAAACACCATATATTTT. Protein: CASSSVSGNTIYF. The chain carries TRBV6-5 and TRBJ1-3; D is unclear. This CDR3 is built from 13 residues. Per the germline V gene, CDR1 is MNHEY and CDR2 is SVGAGI. V lost 4 bases and J 1 base, leaving 5 bases between the germline ends.

Note on this clone: An end of the junction differs from the germline gene, which may be a read error. The rearrangement links TRBV5-8 to TRBJ2-5; 7 bases fit TRBD1. The tail of the sequence fits TRBJ2-7 better, so the J call may be wrong. CDR3 length equals 13 residues. CDR1 is SGHTS and CDR2 is YDEGEE in the germline V gene. CDR3 sequence (DNA): TGTGCCAGCACCTTGGACAGGCCCTACGAGCAGTACTTC. Encoded protein: CASTLDRPYEQYF.

This clone was seen more than once but under ten times. This rearrangement joins TRBV28 to TRBJ2-7, with 9 bases matching TRBD1. Unmatched junction bases numbered 15, after V lost 6 bases and J lost 6 bases. This CDR3 has 16 residues. Germline CDR1 MDHEN, CDR2 SYDVKM. The CDR3, as DNA: TGTGCCAGCAGGATATCCGGGACAGGGAAATTGGGCGAGCAGTACTTC. Translation: CASRISGTGKLGEQYF.

The chain couples TRBV5-4 to TRBJ2-1, with TRBD2 identical over 7 bases. Germline V CDR1 and CDR2: SGHNT, YYREEE (reference sequence). V gave up 0 bases and J gave up 3 bases; unmatched junction bases: 6. The CDR3 covers 16 residues. The CDR3 loop reads CASSLAPGRNYNEQFF. DNA for the CDR3: TGTGCCAGCAGCTTGGCCCCCGGGAGGAACTACAATGAGCAGTTCTTC.

This clone has just a few counts. The chain joins TRBV10-3 to TRBJ2-7, with 12 bases identical to TRBD1. Trimming removed 10 bases from V and 3 bases from J; junction bases left unmatched: 7. The CDR3 has 14 amino acids. Germline assignment: CDR1 ENHRY and CDR2 SYGVKD. The CDR3 nucleotides are TGTGCCACGATCCGGGACAGGGGGCTCTACGAGCAGTACTTC. This codes for CATIRDRGLYEQYF.

This clone occurred many times. The gene calls are TRBV28 and TRBJ2-4; D is possibly TRBD1 (6 bases). The CDR3 is made up of 15 amino acids. V was pared by 4 bases and J by 4 bases, with 14 bases between. Germline V lookup: CDR1 MDHEN, CDR2 SYDVKM. As DNA, the CDR3 is TGTGCCAGCAGTTACGCGGACAGAGGGAAAAACATTCAGTACTTC. Translated: CASSYADRGKNIQYF.

The chain uses TRBV6-5 and TRBJ2-1; TRBD2 aligns across 10 bases. After removal of 4 bases from V and 4 bases from J, the junction contained 7 bases not matched to a gene. This CDR3 has 16 amino acids. CDR1 is MNHEY and CDR2 is SVGAGI in the germline V gene. Here the CDR3 reads CASSSHSGRRYNEQFF. The CDR3 DNA follows: TGTGCCAGCAGTTCCCATAGCGGGAGGAGATACAATGAGCAGTTCTTC.

This clone was seen a few times. V gene TRBV7-8 combines with J gene TRBJ2-7; D remains ambiguous. The germline V gene has CDR1 SGHVS and CDR2 FQNEAQ. Deletions cut 5 bases from V and 2 bases from J, with 16 bases between. This CDR3 comprises 15 residues. DNA for the CDR3: TGTGCCAGCAGCATGAACCGGGTCCTTGCCTACGAGCAGTACTTC. Its protein is CASSMNRVLAYEQYF.

This clone was observed at least ten times. This sequence joins TRBV13 and TRBJ2-7; 8 bases match TRBD2. The V and J ends lost 2 bases and 7 bases, in that order; junction bases with no gene match: 7. Germline lookup yields CDR1 PRHDT and CDR2 FYEKMQ (reference sequence). CDR3 length: 14 residues. In DNA, the CDR3 is TGTGCCAGCAGCTTATCAAGGCGGGAGGTTGAGCAGTACTTC. Translating gives CASSLSRREVEQYF.

This clone came up many times. The rearrangement links TRBV18 to TRBJ2-7; possibly TRBD2 for D (5 bases). The CDR3 loop spans 13 amino acids. Trimming cost V 4 bases and J 0 bases, with 7 bases left between them. Looked up from germline, CDR1 is KGHSH and CDR2 is LQKENI. In DNA form, the CDR3 reads TGTGCCAGCTCACAAGCGGCCTCCTACGAGCAGTACTTC. Its translation: CASSQAASYEQYF.

V usage is TRBV19 and J usage is TRBJ1-2; D is undetermined. The CDR3 spans 15 residues. Looked up from germline, CDR1 is LNHDA and CDR2 is SQIVND (reference sequence). Trimming removed 5 bases from V and 4 bases from J, with 17 bases in between. CDR3 amino acids: CASSAYVGAGYGYTF. The CDR3 DNA follows: TGTGCCAGTAGTGCCTATGTGGGCGCGGGCTATGGCTACACCTTC.

The chain is built from TRBV27 and TRBJ2-6, with 7 bases fitting TRBD2. The J segment lost 0 bases and the V segment lost 1 base, leaving 0 bases of the junction unmatched. The germline V gene has CDR1 MNHEY and CDR2 SMNVEV (reference sequence). CDR3 size: 16 residues. The DNA for the CDR3 is TGTGCCAGCAGTTTATGGGGGGGCTCTGGGGCCAACGTCCTGACTTTC. It translates to CASSLWGGSGANVLTF.

The chain joins TRBV4-2 to TRBJ2-7, with 8 bases that match TRBD1. V lost 6 bases, J lost 4 bases, and 5 bases stayed unmatched. The CDR3 length is 13 residues. The V gene's germline CDR1 is LGHNA and CDR2 YNFKEQ. The CDR3 coding sequence is TGTGCCAGCAGACAGACAGGGGCTTACGAGCAGTACTTC. This encodes CASRQTGAYEQYF.

The J gene is TRBJ1-4, the V gene TRBV7-9; TRBD1 might be the D (5 bases). This CDR3 region has 18 residues. CDR1 and CDR2 (germline): SEHNR, FQNEAQ (reference sequence). Trimming left V 0 bases short and J 7 bases short, with 21 bases between. The CDR3 is CASSLALQAQGRSEKLFF. The CDR3 DNA reads TGTGCCAGCAGCTTAGCGCTACAGGCTCAAGGTCGGTCTGAAAAACTGTTTTTT. The variable domain in full, with the rest retrieved from reference TRBV7-9 and TRBJ1-4, is DTGVSQNPRHKITKRGQNVTFRCDPISEHNRLYWYRQTLGQGPEFLTYFQNEAQLEKSRLLSDRFSAERPKGSFSTLEIQRTEQGDSAMYLCASSLALQAQGRSEKLFFGSGTQLSVL.

This clone was detected a few times. The chain couples TRBV7-2 to TRBJ2-1; D gene uncertain. The V end was cut by 1 base, the J end by 0 bases, with 7 bases between. The CDR3 totals 15 residues. Germline V gene lookup returns CDR1 SGHTA and CDR2 FQGNSA. CDR3: CASSLGLVSYNEQFF. CDR3 nucleotide sequence: TGTGCCAGCAGCTTAGGGCTAGTCTCCTACAATGAGCAGTTCTTC.

This clone was counted only a few times. This rearrangement joins TRBV29-1 to TRBJ2-1; 9 nucleotides line up with TRBD2. Germline V gives CDR1 SQVTM, CDR2 ANQGSEA. V lost 2 bases and J lost 4; bases outside the gene matches: 12. The CDR3 sequence is 17 residues long. CDR3 sequence (DNA): TGCAGCGTTGAACTGAGATCCGGGACTAGCAGTTACAATGAGCAGTTCTTC. This translates into CSVELRSGTSSYNEQFF.

This clone was counted only a few times. V is TRBV18 and J is TRBJ2-1, with TRBD2 matching 10 bases. Trimming at V came to 3 bases and at J to 5 bases, leaving 7 bases not matched to a gene. The CDR3 length is 16 residues. CDR1 KGHSH and CDR2 LQKENI come from the germline V gene. CDR3 bases: TGTGCCAGCTCACCCAATCCGGGACTAGCGAACAATGAGCAGTTCTTC. This encodes CASSPNPGLANNEQFF.

This clone was counted a few times. The chain employs TRBV7-2 and TRBJ1-1; the D is unclear. CDR1 is SGHTA, CDR2 FQGNSA, per germline. The CDR3 has 11 amino acids. V lost 1 base and J 4 bases, leaving 1 base between the germline ends. CDR3 sequence reads: CASSLGTEAFF. The CDR3, as DNA: TGTGCCAGCAGCTTAGGCACTGAAGCTTTCTTT.

This clone was seen more than once but under ten times. This chain uses TRBV5-1 with TRBJ2-1, with 7 bases aligning to TRBD2. There are 14 residues in the CDR3. Trimming at V came to 6 bases and at J to 7 bases, leaving 10 bases not matched to a gene. Looked up from germline, CDR1 is SGHRS and CDR2 is YFSETQ. CDR3 coding DNA: TGCGCCAGCACCCTAGCGGAAGGGCGGAATGAGCAGTTCTTC. It is translated as CASTLAEGRNEQFF.

This clone showed up just a few times. The rearrangement uses TRBV28 and TRBJ1-5; D gene uncertain. Germline assignment: CDR1 MDHEN and CDR2 SYDVKM. The CDR3 runs 12 residues. Trimming cost V 3 bases and J 5 bases, with 5 bases left between them. The CDR3 DNA reads TGTGCCAGCAGTTTGGCGTATCAGCCCCAGCATTTT. Encoded protein: CASSLAYQPQHF.

This clone appeared a few times. V and J are TRBV7-2 and TRBJ2-1, with D perhaps TRBD1 (5 bases). There are 15 residues in the CDR3. Trimming took off 5 bases at V and 6 bases at J, with 17 bases between the two ends. Germline values: CDR1 SGHTA, CDR2 FQGNSA. The CDR3 protein is CASSPPSRASNEQFF. In nucleotides, the CDR3 is TGTGCCAGCAGCCCCCCCTCCAGGGCCTCCAATGAGCAGTTCTTC. The variable domain in full, with the rest retrieved from reference TRBV7-2 and TRBJ2-1, is GAGVSQSPSNKVTEKGKDVELRCDPISGHTALYWYRQSLGQGLEFLIYFQGNSAPDKSGLPSDRFSAERTGGSVSTLTIQRTQQEDSAVYLCASSPPSRASNEQFFGPGTRLTVL.

This clone was counted only a few times. This chain uses TRBV5-1 with TRBJ2-3; TRBD2 matches 13 bases. The CDR3 runs to 15 residues. Germline V gene lookup returns CDR1 SGHRS and CDR2 YFSETQ. J gave up 5 bases and V 3 bases, and 3 bases lay outside the gene matches. CDR3 amino acids: CASSSRTSGRDTQYF. The CDR3 DNA reads as TGCGCCAGCAGCTCGAGGACTAGCGGGAGAGATACGCAGTATTTT.

The rearrangement joins TRBV2 to TRBJ1-2; TRBD1 agrees at 7 bases. CDR3 length: 16 amino acids. CDR1 and CDR2 from the germline V gene are SNHLY and FYNNEI. After removal of 5 bases from V and 1 base from J, the junction contained 10 bases not matched to a gene. The CDR3: CASSPRTGSLNYGYTF. The CDR3 DNA is TGTGCCAGCAGTCCACGGACAGGAAGCCTTAACTATGGCTACACCTTC.

The rearrangement joins TRBV4-3 to TRBJ2-3; no reliable D call. This CDR3 region has 17 residues. Germline V gives CDR1 LGHNA, CDR2 YSLEER. V lost 0 bases and J lost 1, with 14 bases in between. The CDR3 spells CASSQDGDGRGTDTQYF. In DNA, the CDR3 is TGCGCCAGCAGCCAAGATGGGGATGGAAGGGGCACAGATACGCAGTATTTT.

This clone was found many times. V usage is TRBV18 and J usage is TRBJ2-3; 7 bases map to TRBD1. CDR3 length: 14 residues. With 2 bases clipped from V and 7 bases from J, the junction kept 6 bases outside the gene matches. In germline, CDR1 is KGHSH, CDR2 LQKENI. CDR3 loop: CASSPFGQANTQYF. The CDR3 coding sequence is TGTGCCAGCTCACCATTTGGACAGGCTAATACGCAGTATTTT.

Many counts were recorded for this clone. The V gene is TRBV2, the J gene TRBJ2-7; D unclear. V gave up 7 bases and J gave up 6 bases, with 13 bases separating them. CDR3 length: 12 amino acids. Germline V gene lookup returns CDR1 SNHLY and CDR2 FYNNEI. The chain's CDR3 is CASTSSQFEQYF. The DNA of the CDR3 is TGTGCCAGCACAAGTAGCCAATTCGAGCAGTACTTC.

The gene calls are TRBV7-2 and TRBJ2-1, with TRBD2 as a possible D gene (6 bases). This CDR3 is 15 amino acids long. V dropped 0 bases and J dropped 0 bases, with 6 bases sitting between them. Looked up from germline, CDR1 is SGHTA and CDR2 is FQGNSA. CDR3 residues: CASSLATSSYNEQFF. CDR3 nucleotides: TGTGCCAGCAGCTTAGCGACTAGCTCCTACAATGAGCAGTTCTTC.

V usage is TRBV11-2 and J usage is TRBJ1-2; no clear D gene. Trimming took off 3 bases at V and 2 bases at J, with 4 bases between the two ends. Germline CDR1 SGHAT, CDR2 FQNNGV. The CDR3 runs 12 residues. CDR3 in DNA: TGTGCCAGCAGCTTCTCCAACTATGGCTACACCTTC. Translated: CASSFSNYGYTF.